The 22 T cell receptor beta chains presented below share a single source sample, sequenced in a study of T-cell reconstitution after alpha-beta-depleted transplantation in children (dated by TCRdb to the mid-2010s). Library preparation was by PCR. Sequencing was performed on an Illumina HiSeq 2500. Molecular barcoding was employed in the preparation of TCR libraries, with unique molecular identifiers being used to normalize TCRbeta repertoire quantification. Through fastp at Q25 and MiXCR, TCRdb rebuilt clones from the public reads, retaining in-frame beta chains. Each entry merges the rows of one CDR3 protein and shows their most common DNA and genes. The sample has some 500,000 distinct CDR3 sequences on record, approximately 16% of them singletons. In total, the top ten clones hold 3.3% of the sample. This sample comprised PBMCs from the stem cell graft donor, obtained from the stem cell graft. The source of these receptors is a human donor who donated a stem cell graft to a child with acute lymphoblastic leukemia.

The CDR3 protein is CSVEGETALSTDTQYF. The CDR3 coding sequence is TGCAGCGTTGAGGGGGAGACGGCCTTGAGCACAGATACGCAGTATTTT. V is TRBV29-1 and J is TRBJ2-3, with D perhaps assigned TRBD1 or TRBD2 (5 bases each). The V end was cut by 3 bases, the J end by 0 bases, with 16 bases between. There are 16 residues in the CDR3. Germline V gene data show CDR1 as SQVTM and CDR2 as ANQGSEA.

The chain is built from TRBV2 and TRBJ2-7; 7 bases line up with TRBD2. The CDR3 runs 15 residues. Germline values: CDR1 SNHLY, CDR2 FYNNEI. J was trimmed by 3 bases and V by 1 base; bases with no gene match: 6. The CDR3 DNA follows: TGTGCCAGCAGTGAAGGGGGGGGAGCGGACTACGAGCAGTACTTC. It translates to CASSEGGGADYEQYF.

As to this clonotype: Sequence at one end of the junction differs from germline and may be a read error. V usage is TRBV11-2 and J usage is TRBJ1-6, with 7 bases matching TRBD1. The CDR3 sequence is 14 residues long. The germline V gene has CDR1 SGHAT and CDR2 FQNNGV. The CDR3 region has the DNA TGTGCCATCAGCCAAGGACAGGTCTACTCACCCCTCCACTTT. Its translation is CAISQGQVYSPLHF.

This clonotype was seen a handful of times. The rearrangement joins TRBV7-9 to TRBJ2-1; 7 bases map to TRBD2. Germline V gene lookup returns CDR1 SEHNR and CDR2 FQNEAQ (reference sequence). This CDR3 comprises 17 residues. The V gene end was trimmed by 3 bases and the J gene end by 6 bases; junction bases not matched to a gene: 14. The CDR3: CASSFRDPRELVNEQFF. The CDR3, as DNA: TGTGCCAGCAGCTTCAGGGACCCGCGGGAGTTGGTCAATGAGCAGTTCTTC.

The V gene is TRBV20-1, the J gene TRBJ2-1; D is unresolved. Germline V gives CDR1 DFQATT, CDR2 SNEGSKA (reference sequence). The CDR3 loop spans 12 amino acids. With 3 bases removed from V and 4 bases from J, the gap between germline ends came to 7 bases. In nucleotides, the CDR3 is TGCAGTGCTAGTACCCATTACAATGAGCAGTTCTTC. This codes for CSASTHYNEQFF.

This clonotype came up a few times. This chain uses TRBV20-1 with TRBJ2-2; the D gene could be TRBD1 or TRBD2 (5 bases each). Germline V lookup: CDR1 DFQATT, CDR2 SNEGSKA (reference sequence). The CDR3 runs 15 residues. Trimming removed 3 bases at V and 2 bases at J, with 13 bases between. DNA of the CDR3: TGCAGTGCTAGGGCTTGGGGGATAAACACCGGGGAGCTGTTTTTT. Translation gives CSARAWGINTGELFF.

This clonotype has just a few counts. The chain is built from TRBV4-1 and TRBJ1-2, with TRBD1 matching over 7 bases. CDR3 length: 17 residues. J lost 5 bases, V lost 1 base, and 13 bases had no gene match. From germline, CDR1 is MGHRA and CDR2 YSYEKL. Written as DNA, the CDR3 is TGCGCCAGCAGCCAAGTCGATCACGGGACAGTGAATTATGGCTACACCTTC. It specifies CASSQVDHGTVNYGYTF.

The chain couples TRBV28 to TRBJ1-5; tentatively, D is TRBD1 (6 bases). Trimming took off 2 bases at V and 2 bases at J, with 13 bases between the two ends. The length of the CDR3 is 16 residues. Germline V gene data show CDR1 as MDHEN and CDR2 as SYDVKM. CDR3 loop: CASSLLGHQRNQPQHF. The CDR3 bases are TGTGCCAGCAGTTTACTGGGACATCAACGCAATCAGCCCCAGCATTTT. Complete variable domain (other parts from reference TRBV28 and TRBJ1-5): DVKVTQSSRYLVKRTGEKVFLECVQDMDHENMFWYRQDPGLGLRLIYFSYDVKMKEKGDIPEGYSVSREKKERFSLILESASTNQTSMYLCASSLLGHQRNQPQHFGDGTRLSIL.

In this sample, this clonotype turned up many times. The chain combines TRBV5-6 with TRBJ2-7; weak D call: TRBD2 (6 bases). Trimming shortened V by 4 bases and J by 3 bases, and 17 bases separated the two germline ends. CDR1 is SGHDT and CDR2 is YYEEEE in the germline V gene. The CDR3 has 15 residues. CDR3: CASSGRRRGYYEQYF. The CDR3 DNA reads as TGTGCCAGCAGCGGACGGCGCCGGGGGTACTACGAGCAGTACTTC. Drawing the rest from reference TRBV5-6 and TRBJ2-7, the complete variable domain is DAGVTQSPTHLIKTRGQQVTLRCSPKSGHDTVSWYQQALGQGPQFIFQYYEEEERQRGNFPDRFSGHQFPNYSSELNVNALLLGDSALYLCASSGRRRGYYEQYFGPGTRLTVT.

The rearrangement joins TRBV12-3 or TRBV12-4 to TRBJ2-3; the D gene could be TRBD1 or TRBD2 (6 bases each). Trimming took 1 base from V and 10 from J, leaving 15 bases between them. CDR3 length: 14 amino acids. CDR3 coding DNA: TGTGCCAGCAGTTTAGGGGGGGCCGAGTCCGCGCAGTATTTT. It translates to CASSLGGAESAQYF.

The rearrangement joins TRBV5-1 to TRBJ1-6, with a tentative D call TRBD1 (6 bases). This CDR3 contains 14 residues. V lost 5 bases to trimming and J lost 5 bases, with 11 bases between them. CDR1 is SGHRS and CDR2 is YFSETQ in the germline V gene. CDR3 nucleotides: TGCGCCAGCAGTCACCGACAGGATAATTCACCCCTCCACTTT. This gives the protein CASSHRQDNSPLHF.

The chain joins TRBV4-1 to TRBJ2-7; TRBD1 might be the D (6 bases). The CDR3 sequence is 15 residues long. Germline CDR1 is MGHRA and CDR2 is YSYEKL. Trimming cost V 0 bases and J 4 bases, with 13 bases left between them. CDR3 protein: CASSQELYRAYEQYF. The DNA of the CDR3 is TGCGCCAGCAGCCAAGAGCTTTACAGGGCGTACGAGCAGTACTTC.

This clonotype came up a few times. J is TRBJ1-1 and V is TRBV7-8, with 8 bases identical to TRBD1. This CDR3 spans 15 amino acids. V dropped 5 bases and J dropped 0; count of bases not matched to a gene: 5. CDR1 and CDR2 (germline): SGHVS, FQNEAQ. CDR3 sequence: CASSRGTGLNTEAFF. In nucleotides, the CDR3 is TGTGCCAGCAGCCGAGGGACAGGATTGAACACTGAAGCTTTCTTT.

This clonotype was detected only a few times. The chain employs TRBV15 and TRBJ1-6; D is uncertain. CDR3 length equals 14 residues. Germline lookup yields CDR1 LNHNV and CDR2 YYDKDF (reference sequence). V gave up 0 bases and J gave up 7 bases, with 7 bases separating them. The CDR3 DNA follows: TGTGCCACCAGCAGAGATGTGATAAATTCACCCCTCCACTTT. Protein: CATSRDVINSPLHF.

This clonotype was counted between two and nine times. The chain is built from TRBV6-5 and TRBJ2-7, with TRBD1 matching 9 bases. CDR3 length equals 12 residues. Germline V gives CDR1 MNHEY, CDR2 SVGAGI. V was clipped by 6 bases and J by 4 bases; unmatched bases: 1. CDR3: CASRTGGYEQYF. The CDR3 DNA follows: TGTGCCAGCAGGACAGGGGGATACGAGCAGTACTTC.

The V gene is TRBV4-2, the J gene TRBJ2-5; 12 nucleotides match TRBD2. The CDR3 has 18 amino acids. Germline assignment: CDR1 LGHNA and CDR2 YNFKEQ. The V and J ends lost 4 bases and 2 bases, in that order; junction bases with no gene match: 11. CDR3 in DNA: TGTGCCAGCAGCCGGAGCTCCGGGACTAGCGGGCCGCAAGAGACCCAGTACTTC. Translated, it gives CASSRSSGTSGPQETQYF.

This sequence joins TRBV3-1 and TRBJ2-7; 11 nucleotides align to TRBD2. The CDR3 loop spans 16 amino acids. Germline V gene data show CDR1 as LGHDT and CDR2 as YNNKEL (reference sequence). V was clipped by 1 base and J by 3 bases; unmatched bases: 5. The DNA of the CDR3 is TGTGCCAGCAGCCAAGTTATACTAGCGGGAGTCTACGAGCAGTACTTC. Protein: CASSQVILAGVYEQYF.

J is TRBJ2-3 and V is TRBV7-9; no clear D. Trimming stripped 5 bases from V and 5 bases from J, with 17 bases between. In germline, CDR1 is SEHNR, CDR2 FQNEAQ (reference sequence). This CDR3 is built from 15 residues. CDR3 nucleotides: TGTGCCAGCAGCCGACCTCGAGGAGAGAAAGATACGCAGTATTTT. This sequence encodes CASSRPRGEKDTQYF.

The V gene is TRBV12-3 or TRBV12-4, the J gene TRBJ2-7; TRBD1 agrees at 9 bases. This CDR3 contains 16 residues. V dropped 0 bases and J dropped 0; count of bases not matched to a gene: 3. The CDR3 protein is CASSLAPGQGSYEQYF. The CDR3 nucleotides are TGTGCCAGCAGTTTAGCCCCGGGACAGGGCTCCTACGAGCAGTACTTC.

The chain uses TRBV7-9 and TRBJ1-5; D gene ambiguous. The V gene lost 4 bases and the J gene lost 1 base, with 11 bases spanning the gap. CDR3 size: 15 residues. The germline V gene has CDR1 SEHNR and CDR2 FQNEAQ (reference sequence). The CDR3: CASSSDMESNQPQHF. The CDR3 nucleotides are TGTGCCAGCAGCTCCGACATGGAAAGCAATCAGCCCCAGCATTTT.

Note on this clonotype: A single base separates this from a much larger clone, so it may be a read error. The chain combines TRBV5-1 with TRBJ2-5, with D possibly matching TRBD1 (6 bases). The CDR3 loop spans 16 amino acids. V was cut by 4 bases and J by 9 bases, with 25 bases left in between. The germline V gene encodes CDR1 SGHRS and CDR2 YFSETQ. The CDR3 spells CASSAERTEKWEPQYF. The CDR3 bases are TGCGCCAGCAGCGCGGAGAGGACAGAAAAGTGGGAGCCCCAGTACTTC.

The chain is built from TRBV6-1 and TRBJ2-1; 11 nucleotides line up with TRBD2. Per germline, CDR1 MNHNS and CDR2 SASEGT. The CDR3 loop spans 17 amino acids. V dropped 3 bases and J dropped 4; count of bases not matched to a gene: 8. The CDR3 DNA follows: TGTGCCAGCAGTGACGGGGGACTAGCGGAGCCTTACAATGAGCAGTTCTTC. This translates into CASSDGGLAEPYNEQFF.